A single sample gave rise to the 28 T cell receptor beta chains below, sequenced in a study of blood T cell repertoires in COVID-19. TCRdb's table, derived via immunoSEQ multiplex PCR, lists solely in-frame clones and lacks some. The sample consists of 200,000 to 250,000 clones, roughly 90% of them appearing once. The sequenced sample was PBMCs or T cells enriched from blood (not recorded which). The origin of the receptors is a man younger than 45 who had been exposed to COVID-19.

The chain is built from TRBV27 and TRBJ1-5; D remains unclear. From germline, CDR1 is MNHEY and CDR2 SMNVEV (reference sequence). The CDR3 extends over 16 amino acids. Trimming stripped 8 bases from V and 0 bases from J, with 17 bases between. The chain's CDR3 is CASSQLSTYSNQPQHF. For the CDR3, the DNA is TGTGCCAGCTCCCAACTTTCGACATATAGCAATCAGCCCCAGCATTTT.

In DNA, the CDR3 is TGTGCCTGGAGATACGAGGGGGGGCCTGAAGCTTTCTTT. Translated, it gives CAWRYEGGPEAFF. The V call is TRBV30, the J call TRBJ1-1, with D possibly matching TRBD1 (6 bases). This CDR3 has 13 residues. CDR1 is GTSNPN, CDR2 SVGIG, per germline (reference sequence). V lost 3 bases, J lost 6 bases, and 14 bases lay in between.

The rearrangement uses TRBV5-1 and TRBJ2-7, with 7 bases aligning to TRBD1. Germline CDR1 is SGHRS and CDR2 is YFSETQ. With V trimmed by 7 bases and J by 5 bases, 15 bases remained unmatched. CDR3 length equals 15 residues. CDR3 nucleotide sequence: TGCGCCAGCGGAACCCGACAGGGACGTACCCACGAGCAGTACTTC. Translating it yields CASGTRQGRTHEQYF.

This chain links TRBV5-1 with TRBJ2-1; a possible D gene is TRBD1 (5 bases). The V and J ends lost 2 bases and 4 bases respectively, with 7 bases between them. Germline V gene lookup returns CDR1 SGHRS and CDR2 YFSETQ. This CDR3 comprises 13 residues. DNA of the CDR3: TGCGCCAGCAGCTTCGACAGTTACAATGAGCAGTTCTTC. It yields the protein CASSFDSYNEQFF.

This sequence joins TRBV11-3 and TRBJ2-1; 7 bases align to TRBD1. Germline lookup yields CDR1 SGHNT and CDR2 YENEEA. The CDR3 is 13 residues long. V lost 5 bases, J lost 8 bases, and 6 bases stayed unmatched. CDR3 sequence reads: CASSSYRGDEQFF. The CDR3, as DNA: TGTGCCAGCAGCAGCTACAGGGGAGATGAGCAGTTCTTC.

This chain uses TRBV4-1 with TRBJ2-3; TRBD2 might be the D (7 bases). The CDR3 loop spans 15 amino acids. Trimming left V 4 bases short and J 5 bases short, with 16 bases between. CDR1 and CDR2 from the germline V gene are MGHRA and YSYEKL. In DNA form, the CDR3 reads TGCGCCAGCAGCCCCCAAAGGGGGGGTGGAGATACGCAGTATTTT. This codes for CASSPQRGGGDTQYF.

The chain carries TRBV27 and TRBJ2-7, with D maybe TRBD2 (6 bases). Germline CDR1 MNHEY, CDR2 SMNVEV (reference sequence). This CDR3 contains 13 residues. With 6 bases removed from V and 3 bases from J, the gap between germline ends came to 12 bases. CDR3 sequence reads: CASSFPGGYEQYF. The DNA for the CDR3 is TGTGCCAGCAGCTTCCCCGGGGGCTACGAGCAGTACTTC.

This chain connects TRBV2 to TRBJ2-1; 9 nucleotides line up with TRBD2. The CDR3 runs 17 residues. CDR1 and CDR2 (germline): SNHLY, FYNNEI. The ends lost 4 bases at V and 8 bases at J; junction bases unmatched: 15. CDR3 sequence (DNA): TGTGCCAGCAGTGCGTTTTCGCGGGGGGGCAATCTGGATGAGCAGTTCTTC. Amino acid sequence: CASSAFSRGGNLDEQFF.

The chain uses TRBV14 and TRBJ2-3, with 11 bases matching TRBD2. The V gene end was trimmed by 1 base and the J gene end by 8 bases; junction bases not matched to a gene: 5. Germline-derived CDR1 and CDR2 are SGHDN and FVKESK. The CDR3 contains 15 residues. This CDR3 reads CASSQASGTSGTQYF. CDR3 coding DNA: TGTGCCAGCAGCCAAGCCTCCGGGACTAGCGGTACGCAGTATTTT.

This clone was counted a single time. V and J are TRBV11-2 and TRBJ1-1, with unresolved D. Germline V lookup: CDR1 SGHAT, CDR2 FQNNGV. V gave up 3 bases and J gave up 4 bases, with 9 bases separating them. This CDR3 spans 13 amino acids. CDR3 sequence: CASSFSFSTEAFF. In nucleotides, the CDR3 is TGTGCCAGCAGCTTCTCGTTTAGCACTGAAGCTTTCTTT. The full variable domain, rest sourced from reference TRBV11-2 and TRBJ1-1, is EAGVAQSPRYKIIEKRQSVAFWCNPISGHATLYWYQQILGQGPKLLIQFQNNGVVDDSQLPKDRFSAERLKGVDSTLKIQPAKLEDSAVYLCASSFSFSTEAFFGQGTRLTVV.

This sequence joins TRBV21-1 and TRBJ2-5; the table's D call of TRBD2 was not tested on the DNA. TRBV21-1 is reported as a pseudogene. The CDR3 loop spans 17 amino acids. The CDR3 region has the DNA TGTGCCAGCAGCAAACCGTTGAAGCTAGCGGGGGTTGAGACCCAGTACTTC. Its translation: CASSKPLKLAGVETQYF.

The V and J genes are TRBV28 and TRBJ2-7; D might be TRBD1 (6 bases). The CDR3 is made up of 14 amino acids. Germline assignment: CDR1 MDHEN and CDR2 SYDVKM. Deletions cut 5 bases from V and 3 bases from J, with 14 bases between. The CDR3 region has the DNA TGTGCCAGCAGTCCCCTGGGGGCCTTCTACGAGCAGTACTTC. It specifies CASSPLGAFYEQYF. Complete variable domain (other parts from reference TRBV28 and TRBJ2-7): DVKVTQSSRYLVKRTGEKVFLECVQDMDHENMFWYRQDPGLGLRLIYFSYDVKMKEKGDIPEGYSVSREKKERFSLILESASTNQTSMYLCASSPLGAFYEQYFGPGTRLTVT.

V usage is TRBV6-2 or TRBV6-3 and J usage is TRBJ2-3; D is undetermined. CDR3 length equals 14 residues. Between the trimmed V and J ends, which lost 2 bases and 2 bases, there was a span of 8 bases. Germline lookup yields CDR1 MNHEY and CDR2 SVGEGT. This CDR3 is CASSYLADTDTQYF. The CDR3 bases are TGTGCCAGCAGTTACCTTGCGGACACAGATACGCAGTATTTT.

The gene calls are TRBV12-5 and TRBJ2-5; 9 bases line up with TRBD2. The V gene's germline CDR1 is LGHNT and CDR2 FRNRAP. The CDR3 loop spans 15 amino acids. J was trimmed by 3 bases and V by 6 bases; bases with no gene match: 8. CDR3 in amino acids: CASGSPLAGEETQYF. In DNA form, the CDR3 reads TGTGCTAGTGGCTCACCCTTAGCGGGGGAAGAGACCCAGTACTTC.

The chain uses TRBV2 and TRBJ2-3, with a possible D match to TRBD2 (6 bases). Trimming stripped 6 bases from V and 0 bases from J, with 13 bases between. Germline loops: CDR1 SNHLY, CDR2 FYNNEI. The CDR3 has 15 amino acids. The CDR3: CASRLAESSTDTQYF. CDR3 bases: TGTGCCAGCAGGTTAGCGGAAAGCAGCACAGATACGCAGTATTTT.

The rearrangement joins TRBV5-4 to TRBJ1-2; TRBD1 agrees at 9 bases. The V and J ends lost 4 bases and 8 bases, in that order; junction bases with no gene match: 12. The CDR3 length is 15 residues. CDR1 and CDR2 (germline): SGHNT, YYREEE (reference sequence). CDR3 sequence: CASSERQGGKKGYTF. The CDR3 DNA is TGTGCCAGCAGCGAGAGACAGGGGGGTAAAAAAGGCTACACCTTC.

CDR3 amino acids: CASSLAPLLAGTAQETQYF. The CDR3 DNA reads as TGCGCCAGCAGCTTGGCCCCCCTCTTAGCGGGGACTGCCCAAGAGACCCAGTACTTC. The V call is TRBV5-1, the J call TRBJ2-5; 8 nucleotides agree with TRBD2. CDR3 size: 19 residues. V gave up 0 bases and J gave up 1 base; unmatched junction bases: 14. Germline CDR1 SGHRS, CDR2 YFSETQ.

This clone was detected only a few times. The chain combines TRBV18 with TRBJ2-5; unclear D gene. Trimming left V 2 bases short and J 2 bases short, with 9 bases between. The germline V gene encodes CDR1 KGHSH and CDR2 LQKENI. This CDR3 comprises 14 residues. The CDR3 bases are TGTGCCAGCTCACCAGACAACAGTCAAGAGACCCAGTACTTC. The encoded protein is CASSPDNSQETQYF.

This clone has just one count. V is TRBV7-6 and J is TRBJ1-1, with TRBD1 as a possible D gene (5 bases). The CDR3 totals 15 residues. Germline lookup yields CDR1 SGHVS and CDR2 FNYEAQ. V lost 4 bases and J 11 bases, leaving 23 bases between the germline ends. The DNA of the CDR3 is TGTGCCAGCAGCTCACCCCCTATCGACAGTCTTGGTGCTTTCTTT. It specifies CASSSPPIDSLGAFF.

The gene calls are TRBV19 and TRBJ2-3; D is possibly TRBD2 (6 bases). With 3 bases removed from V and 4 bases from J, the gap between germline ends came to 14 bases. CDR3 length equals 15 residues. Germline V CDR1 and CDR2: LNHDA, SQIVND (reference sequence). The CDR3: CASSITGDSSDTQYF. CDR3 nucleotide sequence: TGTGCCAGTAGTATCACGGGGGACTCCTCAGATACGCAGTATTTT.

The gene calls are TRBV6-5 and TRBJ1-5, with D possibly matching TRBD1 (6 bases). The CDR3 has 13 residues. Trimming shortened V by 11 bases and J by 3 bases, and 14 bases separated the two germline ends. Germline CDR1 is MNHEY and CDR2 is SVGAGI. DNA for the CDR3: TGTGCCTCCGGCGGGGGGGCCAATCAGCCCCAGCATTTT. Its protein product is CASGGGANQPQHF.

V and J are TRBV6-6 and TRBJ2-3, with 7 bases that match TRBD1. V gave up 5 bases and J gave up 2 bases; unmatched junction bases: 13. CDR3 length: 17 residues. CDR1 MNHNY and CDR2 SVGAGI come from the germline V gene (reference sequence). The CDR3 here is CASSHTGVETHTDTQYF. The CDR3 coding sequence is TGTGCCAGCAGTCACACAGGGGTGGAAACACACACAGATACGCAGTATTTT.

The chain couples TRBV21-1 to TRBJ2-7; the D segment call TRBD2 is taken from the table without a DNA check. TRBV21-1 has pseudogene status. CDR3 length equals 15 residues. The CDR3, as DNA: TGTGCCAGCACCCCACCTCTAGCGGGGGGCCACGAGCAGTACTTC. This sequence encodes CASTPPLAGGHEQYF.

This clone was counted a few times. The genes are TRBV5-1 and TRBJ1-5, with D possibly TRBD1 on 5 matching bases. Trimming stripped 1 base from V and 3 bases from J, with 11 bases between. This CDR3 is built from 15 residues. Germline lookup yields CDR1 SGHRS and CDR2 YFSETQ. The CDR3 loop reads CASSLFGQPNQPQHF. CDR3 nucleotides: TGCGCCAGCAGCTTGTTCGGACAACCCAATCAGCCCCAGCATTTT. Together with reference TRBV5-1 and TRBJ1-5, the CDR3 gives the full variable domain: KAGVTQTPRYLIKTRGQQVTLSCSPISGHRSVSWYQQTPGQGLQFLFEYFSETQRNKGNFPGRFSGRQFSNSRSEMNVSTLELGDSALYLCASSLFGQPNQPQHFGDGTRLSIL.

The chain combines TRBV4-1 with TRBJ1-4, with D unresolved. The V end lost 1 base, the J end lost 2 bases, and 8 bases lay between the germline ends. In germline, CDR1 is MGHRA, CDR2 YSYEKL. The CDR3 extends over 15 amino acids. The CDR3: CASSQVGSTNEKLFF. CDR3 sequence (DNA): TGCGCCAGCAGCCAAGTCGGTAGCACTAATGAAAAACTGTTTTTT.

This clone was found once. The chain has TRBV30 and TRBJ1-6; TRBD1 matches at 7 bases. Trimming took 3 bases from V and 8 from J; bases not matched to a gene: 4. The CDR3 sequence is 13 residues long. Germline lookup yields CDR1 GTSNPN and CDR2 SVGIG (reference sequence). The CDR3 spells CAWSRQGDSPLHF. CDR3 nucleotides: TGTGCCTGGAGCCGACAGGGCGATTCACCCCTCCACTTT.

The rearrangement joins TRBV5-4 to TRBJ2-5, with TRBD2 identical over 8 bases. Germline values: CDR1 SGHNT, CDR2 YYREEE (reference sequence). V trimming: 6 bases; J trimming: 4 bases; junction bases outside the gene matches: 5. The CDR3 contains 13 residues. CDR3 loop: CASTTSGSETQYF. The CDR3 DNA reads TGTGCCAGCACAACTAGCGGTTCAGAGACCCAGTACTTC.

The chain has TRBV7-7 and TRBJ2-1; 10 bases align to TRBD1. CDR3 length: 15 residues. Germline assignment: CDR1 SSHAT and CDR2 FNYEAQ (reference sequence). J gave up 8 bases and V 6 bases, and 10 bases lay outside the gene matches. The CDR3 loop reads CASSFTGTGEDEQFF. The CDR3 DNA reads as TGTGCCAGCAGTTTTACGGGGACAGGGGAAGATGAGCAGTTCTTC.